One and the same sample provided the 21 T cell receptor beta chains below, sequenced in a study of blood T cell repertoires in COVID-19 (dated by TCRdb to about 2020). Library construction relied on the immunoSEQ multiplex PCR assay. The source is immuneACCESS, and TCRdb retained only in-frame sequences with V and J called. Part of the clones is not carried over; for the studies checked, unresolved V genes explain less than half of this, and the remainder is unexplained. Within this sample are just over 250,000 clones, with more than 85% of them counted one time only. Of the sample, 2% to 3% falls within the top ten clones. The sample taken for sequencing was peripheral blood. The receptors here all came from a person aged 18-29 years with COVID-19, enrolled during active disease.

The rearrangement links TRBV27 to TRBJ2-2; D remains unclear. This CDR3 has 13 amino acids. V lost 6 bases to trimming and J lost 1 base, with 6 bases between them. The germline CDR1 and CDR2 sequences are MNHEY and SMNVEV (reference sequence). For the CDR3, the DNA is TGTGCCAGCAGGCAGGTGAACACCGGGGAGCTGTTTTTT. Residues: CASRQVNTGELFF.

This chain uses TRBV29-1 with TRBJ1-4; a possible D gene is TRBD1 (5 bases). Trimming shortened V by 6 bases and J by 7 bases, and 12 bases separated the two germline ends. Germline CDR1 is SQVTM and CDR2 is ANQGSEA. The CDR3 length is 12 residues. CDR3 amino acids: CSVRGEGEKLFF. The CDR3, as DNA: TGCAGCGTGAGAGGGGAGGGTGAAAAACTGTTTTTT.

The chain recombines TRBV27 with TRBJ1-2; the D is unclear. Trimming pared 7 bases from V and 4 bases from J, leaving 16 bases between. This CDR3 region has 14 residues. Germline CDR1 reads MNHEY; CDR2 reads SMNVEV (reference sequence). The CDR3 spells CASTPLGGSYGYTF. CDR3 DNA sequence: TGTGCCAGCACCCCCCTGGGCGGGAGCTATGGCTACACCTTC.

The chain has TRBV2 and TRBJ2-7; tentative D call: TRBD2 (5 bases). V lost 10 bases, J lost 3 bases, and 13 bases lay in between. The CDR3 is made up of 12 amino acids. From germline, CDR1 is SNHLY and CDR2 FYNNEI. CDR3 nucleotide sequence: TGTGCCACCCGCGTCGCGGGCTACGAGCAGTACTTC. Translation gives CATRVAGYEQYF.

The chain recombines TRBV6-5 with TRBJ2-5; possible D gene TRBD1, 5 bases. V shed 6 bases and J shed 0 bases, with 8 bases lying between them. This CDR3 contains 13 residues. Germline CDR1 reads MNHEY; CDR2 reads SVGAGI. The CDR3 DNA reads as TGTGCCAGCAGCCAGGGTTACCAAGAGACCCAGTACTTC. This encodes CASSQGYQETQYF.

The CDR3 nucleotides are TGCAGCGTAAAAGAGTTGAATAATGAAAAACTGTTTTTT. It specifies CSVKELNNEKLFF. V usage is TRBV29-1 and J usage is TRBJ1-4; no firm D call. The CDR3 totals 13 residues. The V gene lost 6 bases and the J gene lost 4 bases, with 12 bases spanning the gap. The germline V gene has CDR1 SQVTM and CDR2 ANQGSEA. The complete variable domain, with remaining parts taken from reference TRBV29-1 and TRBJ1-4, reads SAVISQKPSRDICQRGTSLTIQCQVDSQVTMMFWYRQQPGQSLTLIATANQGSEATYESGFVIDKFPISRPNLTFSTLTVSNMSPEDSSIYLCSVKELNNEKLFFGSGTQLSVL.

The genes are TRBV6-1 and TRBJ2-1, with D unresolved. V dropped 2 bases and J dropped 9 bases, with 11 bases sitting between them. This CDR3 has 13 amino acids. CDR1 MNHNS and CDR2 SASEGT come from the germline V gene. The CDR3 nucleotides read TGTGCCAGCAGTGAACCTCCTACCCCTGAGCAGTTCTTC. It specifies CASSEPPTPEQFF.

The genes are TRBV24-1 and TRBJ2-5; D is possibly TRBD1 (5 bases). Germline CDR1 and CDR2: KGHDR and SFDVKD. The CDR3 covers 14 residues. V dropped 3 bases and J dropped 5 bases, with 12 bases sitting between them. CDR3 in amino acids: CATSDPGSRETQYF. The CDR3 bases are TGTGCCACCAGTGATCCAGGGTCTCGGGAGACCCAGTACTTC.

This clone was seen a handful of times. Distinct nucleotide sequences in the sample also encode this CDR3. The V gene is TRBV6-6, the J gene TRBJ1-6, with 8 bases lining up with TRBD1. From germline, CDR1 is MNHNY and CDR2 SVGAGI (reference sequence). Trimming took 5 bases from V and 6 from J; bases not matched to a gene: 3. The CDR3 covers 14 residues. CDR3 nucleotide sequence: TGTGCCAGCAGTACGGACAGGGTTAATTCACCCCTCCACTTT. Amino acids: CASSTDRVNSPLHF.

V gene TRBV6-6 combines with J gene TRBJ2-3; weak D call: TRBD2 (6 bases). Germline values: CDR1 MNHNY, CDR2 SVGAGI (reference sequence). Trimming removed 3 bases from V and 4 bases from J, with 11 bases in between. CDR3 length: 14 residues. CDR3 amino acids: CASSYGREADTQYF. Written as DNA, the CDR3 is TGTGCCAGCAGTTATGGTAGGGAGGCAGATACGCAGTATTTT.

V and J are TRBV6-5 and TRBJ1-4; 8 bases map to TRBD1. Germline V lookup: CDR1 MNHEY, CDR2 SVGAGI. V lost 6 bases, J lost 4 bases, and 4 bases stayed unmatched. The CDR3 is 14 amino acids. CDR3 protein: CASSRDRFNEKLFF. The CDR3 DNA reads as TGTGCCAGCAGCCGGGACAGGTTTAATGAAAAACTGTTTTTT.

This clone has only one observation. This chain connects TRBV4-2 to TRBJ2-3; 9 bases match TRBD2. Germline-derived CDR1 and CDR2 are LGHNA and YNFKEQ. The trim removed 0 bases at V and 4 bases at J, leaving 11 bases unmatched. The CDR3 sequence is 18 residues long. The CDR3 nucleotides are TGTGCCAGCAGCCAAGATCGTTTGAATGCGGGAGGGCCAGATACGCAGTATTTT. This translates into CASSQDRLNAGGPDTQYF.

The gene calls are TRBV6-5 and TRBJ2-1; D is uncertain. This CDR3 has 14 residues. V lost 7 bases, J lost 8 bases, and 18 bases lay in between. Germline V gene data show CDR1 as MNHEY and CDR2 as SVGAGI. The CDR3, as DNA: TGTGCCAGCACCCCTTCCCTGTTGGAGCATGAGCAGTTCTTC. It specifies CASTPSLLEHEQFF.

The chain joins TRBV28 to TRBJ1-5; maybe TRBD1 (6 bases). V lost 5 bases and J 5 bases, leaving 22 bases between the germline ends. Looked up from germline, CDR1 is MDHEN and CDR2 is SYDVKM. The CDR3 is 17 residues long. This chain's CDR3 is CASSTSREGGVDQPQHF. CDR3 nucleotides: TGTGCCAGCAGTACTTCCCGGGAAGGGGGAGTGGATCAGCCCCAGCATTTT.

The chain has TRBV19 and TRBJ2-7; 11 bases line up with TRBD2. J lost 3 bases, V lost 5 bases, and 6 bases had no gene match. The CDR3 is 15 residues long. CDR1 is LNHDA, CDR2 SQIVND, per germline (reference sequence). The CDR3 bases are TGTGCCAGTAGTCTCAAAGGACTAGCGGGCTACGAGCAGTACTTC. It encodes CASSLKGLAGYEQYF.

The chain links TRBV27 to TRBJ2-1; D is unresolved. CDR3 length: 12 residues. From germline, CDR1 is MNHEY and CDR2 SMNVEV (reference sequence). Trimming took 5 bases from V and 8 from J, leaving 10 bases between them. The DNA of the CDR3 is TGTGCCAGCAGTCCTGACTGGGATGAGCAGTTCTTC. This translates into CASSPDWDEQFF.

The gene calls are TRBV6-2 or TRBV6-3 and TRBJ2-5; possibly TRBD2 for D (5 bases). CDR1 and CDR2 from the germline V gene are MNHEY and SVGEGT. CDR3 length: 12 residues. V lost 6 bases and J 5 bases, leaving 10 bases between the germline ends. In DNA, the CDR3 is TGTGCCAGCAGCCAAGGCGGGGAGACCCAGTACTTC. The encoded protein is CASSQGGETQYF.

The chain has TRBV30 and TRBJ2-2; D is perhaps TRBD1 (5 bases). The germline V and J ends were trimmed by 3 bases and 6 bases, with 17 bases remaining between them. The CDR3 runs 15 residues. Looked up from germline, CDR1 is GTSNPN and CDR2 is SVGIG (reference sequence). CDR3 bases: TGTGCCTGGAGCGCCCCCGGGCTAGGGGCCGGGGAGCTGTTTTTT. It codes for CAWSAPGLGAGELFF.

This rearrangement joins TRBV5-5 to TRBJ2-1, with TRBD2 matching 9 bases. The CDR3 covers 17 residues. J gave up 4 bases and V 0 bases, and 8 bases lay outside the gene matches. The germline V gene encodes CDR1 SGHKS and CDR2 YYEKEE (reference sequence). CDR3 coding DNA: TGTGCCAGCAGCTTGGACACGACTAGCGGACCGTACAATGAGCAGTTCTTC. Translating gives CASSLDTTSGPYNEQFF.

This chain uses TRBV5-6 with TRBJ1-2, with D perhaps matching TRBD1 (5 bases). Trimming left V 1 base short and J 7 bases short, with 14 bases between. The germline V gene encodes CDR1 SGHDT and CDR2 YYEEEE. The CDR3 consists of 14 residues. CDR3 residues: CASSLSQGVFGYTF. Written as DNA, the CDR3 is TGTGCCAGCAGCTTGAGCCAGGGCGTCTTTGGCTACACCTTC.

This chain uses TRBV10-1 with TRBJ1-5; a weak D match, TRBD1 (6 bases). Germline values: CDR1 WNHNN, CDR2 SYGVQD (reference sequence). The V gene lost 2 bases and the J gene lost 9 bases, with 14 bases spanning the gap. The CDR3 is made up of 14 amino acids. CDR3 region: CASSETDRVGPQHF. The CDR3 DNA is TGCGCCAGCAGTGAGACGGACAGAGTTGGGCCCCAGCATTTT.